The 26 T cell receptor beta chains listed next were all sequenced from one sample in a study of T cell responses to AZD1222 COVID-19 vaccine. Using immunoSEQ multiplex PCR, the repertoire was profiled, and TCRdb retains in-frame clones only, with some absent. The sample comprises 150,000 to 200,000 clones, approximately 93% of which are singletons, and roughly 0.9% rests with the top ten. The sample was peripheral blood, taken on day 0 of AZD1222 vaccination. These receptors all stem from an adult in good health.

The chain is built from TRBV29-1 and TRBJ1-2; D is unclear. CDR3 length: 15 amino acids. Looked up from germline, CDR1 is SQVTM and CDR2 is ANQGSEA. The V and J ends lost 4 bases and 6 bases respectively, with 21 bases between them. CDR3 nucleotides: TGCAGCGTTGTCGCCGACGCGCTCTTGTGGGATGGCTACACCTTC. Translated: CSVVADALLWDGYTF.

The chain recombines TRBV5-4 with TRBJ1-1; weak D call: TRBD1 (5 bases). Looked up from germline, CDR1 is SGHNT and CDR2 is YYREEE (reference sequence). Deletions cut 0 bases from V and 7 bases from J, with 10 bases between. This CDR3 is built from 13 residues. CDR3 region: CASSLEPDSEAFF. The CDR3 DNA reads as TGTGCCAGCAGCTTGGAACCCGACAGTGAAGCTTTCTTT.

This clone was seen just once. The gene calls are TRBV9 and TRBJ1-6, with 7 bases aligning to TRBD1. Germline assignment: CDR1 SGDLS and CDR2 YYNGEE. CDR3 length: 15 amino acids. The trim removed 0 bases at V and 7 bases at J, leaving 4 bases unmatched. In DNA, the CDR3 is TGTGCCAGCAGCGTAGAGGGGGCGGAAAATTCACCCCTCCACTTT. Residues: CASSVEGAENSPLHF. Full variable domain (outside the CDR3, taken from reference TRBV9 and TRBJ1-6): DSGVTQTPKHLITATGQRVTLRCSPRSGDLSVYWYQQSLDQGLQFLIQYYNGEERAKGNILERFSAQQFPDLHSELNLSSLELGDSALYFCASSVEGAENSPLHFGNGTRLTVT.

This clone showed up just once. The chain employs TRBV27 and TRBJ1-6; TRBD1 agrees at 10 bases. V lost 5 bases, J lost 4 bases, and 5 bases stayed unmatched. The CDR3 totals 16 residues. Looked up from germline, CDR1 is MNHEY and CDR2 is SMNVEV (reference sequence). CDR3 protein: CASSATGQGYNSPLHF. The CDR3 DNA reads TGTGCCAGCAGTGCGACGGGACAGGGGTATAATTCACCCCTCCACTTT.

The chain recombines TRBV5-4 with TRBJ2-1; 16 bases line up with TRBD2. This CDR3 spans 18 amino acids. Trimming took 2 bases from V and 8 from J; bases not matched to a gene: 10. CDR1 and CDR2 from the germline V gene are SGHNT and YYREEE (reference sequence). The CDR3 sequence is CASSFASGTSGGDDEQFF. The DNA for the CDR3 is TGTGCCAGCAGCTTCGCCTCCGGGACTAGCGGGGGGGACGATGAGCAGTTCTTC.

The chain has TRBV6-1 and TRBJ1-2, with 9 bases that match TRBD1. The trim removed 2 bases at V and 9 bases at J, leaving 7 bases unmatched. The germline gives CDR1 MNHNS, CDR2 SASEGT. The CDR3 is made up of 14 amino acids. The CDR3 DNA follows: TGTGCCAGCAGTGAAAGGGGGGACAGGGTGAGCTACACCTTC. This translates into CASSERGDRVSYTF.

The chain is built from TRBV7-2 and TRBJ2-5, with TRBD1 as a possible D gene (6 bases). Germline values: CDR1 SGHTA, CDR2 FQGNSA. V lost 1 base and J lost 7, with 22 bases in between. There are 17 residues in the CDR3. The CDR3 DNA follows: TGTGCCAGCAGCTTAGGTCCAGGGGCCGACTCAAGAGGGACCCAGTACTTC. It translates to CASSLGPGADSRGTQYF. Looking up the rest from reference TRBV7-2 and TRBJ2-5 gives the full variable domain: GAGVSQSPSNKVTEKGKDVELRCDPISGHTALYWYRQSLGQGLEFLIYFQGNSAPDKSGLPSDRFSAERTGGSVSTLTIQRTQQEDSAVYLCASSLGPGADSRGTQYFGPGTRLLVL.

The V call is TRBV19, the J call TRBJ2-1; D unresolved. This CDR3 is built from 11 residues. Germline CDR1 LNHDA, CDR2 SQIVND (reference sequence). Trimming shortened V by 4 bases and J by 2 bases, and 0 bases separated the two germline ends. The CDR3 sequence: CASSTYNEQFF. CDR3 nucleotides: TGTGCCAGTAGTACCTACAATGAGCAGTTCTTC.

The chain recombines TRBV2 with TRBJ1-2; no reliable D call. Germline CDR1 SNHLY, CDR2 FYNNEI. V gave up 7 bases and J gave up 7 bases, with 16 bases separating them. This CDR3 region has 13 residues. CDR3 residues: CASNGVRESGYTF. The CDR3 DNA reads as TGTGCCAGCAATGGGGTGAGGGAATCTGGCTACACCTTC.

The chain carries TRBV2 and TRBJ1-6; D is unresolved. Deletions cut 6 bases from V and 9 bases from J, with 15 bases between. The CDR3 has 14 residues. CDR1 is SNHLY and CDR2 is FYNNEI in the germline V gene. The CDR3 protein is CASSLAGSGSPLHF. The DNA for the CDR3 is TGTGCCAGCAGCCTGGCGGGTTCGGGTTCACCCCTCCACTTT.

This chain connects TRBV28 to TRBJ1-5; 9 bases align to TRBD1. Unmatched junction bases numbered 4, after V lost 5 bases and J lost 2 bases. CDR1 is MDHEN, CDR2 SYDVKM, per germline. CDR3 length: 15 residues. The CDR3 DNA follows: TGTGCCAGCAGTCTCGACAGGGGGGGCAATCAGCCCCAGCATTTT. Residues: CASSLDRGGNQPQHF.

This chain joins TRBV12-3 or TRBV12-4 and TRBJ1-2; possibly TRBD1 for D (5 bases). The V end was cut by 6 bases, the J end by 4 bases, with 9 bases between. The CDR3 totals 12 residues. CDR3 amino acids: CASRGGGYGYTF. CDR3 nucleotide sequence: TGTGCCAGCAGAGGTGGGGGCTATGGCTACACCTTC.

The chain links TRBV5-1 to TRBJ2-2, with 9 bases fitting TRBD1. With 1 base clipped from V and 6 bases from J, the junction kept 10 bases outside the gene matches. Looked up from germline, CDR1 is SGHRS and CDR2 is YFSETQ. The CDR3 extends over 17 amino acids. CDR3 nucleotides: TGCGCCAGCAGCTTGCAACCGGGACAGGGTACCCCCGGGGAGCTGTTTTTT. Translated: CASSLQPGQGTPGELFF. Supplemented by reference TRBV5-1 and TRBJ2-2, the full variable domain reads KAGVTQTPRYLIKTRGQQVTLSCSPISGHRSVSWYQQTPGQGLQFLFEYFSETQRNKGNFPGRFSGRQFSNSRSEMNVSTLELGDSALYLCASSLQPGQGTPGELFFGEGSRLTVL.

The chain employs TRBV2 and TRBJ2-3; D gene ambiguous. The CDR3 runs to 11 residues. The germline V gene has CDR1 SNHLY and CDR2 FYNNEI. Trimming took off 4 bases at V and 5 bases at J, with 4 bases between the two ends. DNA for the CDR3: TGTGCCAGCAGTGCCGGAGATACGCAGTATTTT. It translates to CASSAGDTQYF.

V usage is TRBV5-1 and J usage is TRBJ1-1; D is uncertain. The germline V gene encodes CDR1 SGHRS and CDR2 YFSETQ. V lost 0 bases and J 4 bases, leaving 13 bases between the germline ends. There are 15 residues in the CDR3. CDR3 sequence: CASSLVPGSGTEAFF. The CDR3 coding sequence is TGCGCCAGCAGCTTGGTGCCGGGTTCGGGCACTGAAGCTTTCTTT.

This clone was detected once. The chain recombines TRBV5-8 with TRBJ1-5; tentative D call: TRBD1 (6 bases). With 3 bases removed from V and 9 bases from J, the gap between germline ends came to 10 bases. Per the germline V gene, CDR1 is SGHTS and CDR2 is YDEGEE. The CDR3 covers 12 residues. CDR3 loop: CASSWGRGPQHF. Here the CDR3 DNA reads TGTGCCAGCAGCTGGGGGCGGGGGCCCCAGCATTTT.

The chain links TRBV27 to TRBJ2-7, with 7 bases fitting TRBD2. The CDR3 spans 14 residues. Per germline, CDR1 MNHEY and CDR2 SMNVEV (reference sequence). After removal of 4 bases from V and 3 bases from J, the junction contained 6 bases not matched to a gene. Here the CDR3 DNA reads TGTGCCAGCAGTTCCTACGGGGGGTTCTACGAGCAGTACTTC. Protein: CASSSYGGFYEQYF.

The rearrangement joins TRBV30 to TRBJ2-3; no reliable D call. This CDR3 contains 11 residues. V was trimmed by 2 bases and J by 5 bases, leaving 5 bases between them. CDR1 is GTSNPN and CDR2 is SVGIG in the germline V gene (reference sequence). The CDR3 DNA is TGTGCCTGGAGTTCGGGAGATACGCAGTATTTT. Its protein is CAWSSGDTQYF. The full variable domain, in which reference TRBV30 and TRBJ2-3 provide the parts outside the CDR3, is SQTIHQWPATLVQPVGSPLSLECTVEGTSNPNLYWYRQAAGRGLQLLFYSVGIGQISSEVPQNLSASRPQDRQFILSSKKLLLSDSGFYLCAWSSGDTQYFGPGTRLTVL.

The chain uses TRBV15 and TRBJ2-1, with 9 bases identical to TRBD1. CDR1 and CDR2 from the germline V gene are LNHNV and YYDKDF (reference sequence). The V gene end was trimmed by 0 bases and the J gene end by 4 bases; junction bases not matched to a gene: 7. The CDR3 length is 17 residues. CDR3 sequence: CATSRDSAGQGYNEQFF. Written as DNA, the CDR3 is TGTGCCACCAGCAGAGATAGCGCGGGACAGGGTTACAATGAGCAGTTCTTC.

The rearrangement links TRBV28 to TRBJ1-4; D gene unclear. Between the trimmed V and J ends, which lost 8 bases and 1 base, there was a span of 5 bases. Germline V gives CDR1 MDHEN, CDR2 SYDVKM. The CDR3 totals 12 residues. This chain's CDR3 is CASGVTNEKLFF. The CDR3 bases are TGTGCCAGCGGTGTAACTAATGAAAAACTGTTTTTT.

This chain connects TRBV27 to TRBJ1-2; no clear D gene. V lost 3 bases and J lost 2, with 22 bases in between. The CDR3 covers 18 residues. CDR1 is MNHEY and CDR2 is SMNVEV in the germline V gene (reference sequence). CDR3 in DNA: TGTGCCAGCAGTTTCGGGGTGGGCCAAAACCCGGGGAACTATGGCTACACCTTC. This codes for CASSFGVGQNPGNYGYTF.

The CDR3 sequence: CASSYGGWNQPQHF. DNA of the CDR3: TGTGCCAGCAGTTACGGGGGGTGGAATCAGCCCCAGCATTTT. The chain combines TRBV6-5 with TRBJ1-5, with TRBD1 as a possible D gene (5 bases). CDR3 length equals 14 residues. Trimming shortened V by 2 bases and J by 4 bases, and 9 bases separated the two germline ends. Looked up from germline, CDR1 is MNHEY and CDR2 is SVGAGI.

The chain has TRBV7-2 and TRBJ1-6; unclear D gene. The germline CDR1 and CDR2 sequences are SGHTA and FQGNSA. This CDR3 comprises 14 residues. V was clipped by 2 bases and J by 6 bases, with 8 bases between them. This CDR3 reads CASSLRSANSPLHF. In DNA form, the CDR3 reads TGTGCCAGCAGCTTACGGTCAGCTAATTCACCCCTCCACTTT.

The chain joins TRBV5-1 to TRBJ2-7; TRBD2 matches 8 bases. V lost 3 bases and J lost 1; bases outside the gene matches: 3. Per the germline V gene, CDR1 is SGHRS and CDR2 is YFSETQ. The CDR3 runs 14 residues. CDR3 protein: CASSSGGASYEQYF. The CDR3 nucleotides are TGCGCCAGCAGCTCGGGGGGGGCTTCCTACGAGCAGTACTTC.

V usage is TRBV28 and J usage is TRBJ2-4, with D possibly being TRBD2 (5 bases). The CDR3 runs 14 residues. V lost 2 bases and J lost 9, with 14 bases in between. Germline CDR1 and CDR2: MDHEN and SYDVKM. The CDR3 reads CASSLGPAEGIQYF. CDR3 in DNA: TGTGCCAGCAGTTTAGGGCCGGCCGAGGGCATTCAGTACTTC.

J is TRBJ1-2 and V is TRBV12-3 or TRBV12-4; TRBD1 aligns across 9 bases. The CDR3 length is 13 residues. V shed 2 bases, J shed 6 bases, and the junction held 1 base outside the gene matches. The CDR3 nucleotides are TGTGCCAGCAGTTTAAGGGACAGGGATGGCTACACCTTC. Translated, it gives CASSLRDRDGYTF.